The 14 T cell receptor beta chains reported below all come from one sample, sequenced in a study of T cells after yellow fever vaccination. TCRdb used MiXCR to reprocess the 5' RACE reads, holding one entry per CDR3 protein. Of 450,000 to 600,000 distinct CDR3 sequences in the sample, roughly 17% were seen once. Sequencing used PBMCs, obtained 4 to 6 days after the first yellow fever vaccination. The source is a man in his late teens or twenties who received the YFV17D yellow fever vaccine.

This clonotype was counted only a few times. V is TRBV12-3 or TRBV12-4 and J is TRBJ1-2; D call uncertain. The CDR3 totals 13 residues. V lost 3 bases to trimming and J lost 8 bases, with 13 bases between them. Here the CDR3 DNA reads TGTGCCAGCAGTTTTGGAGGGCTCGGCGGCTACACCTTC. Protein: CASSFGGLGGYTF.

This clonotype was recorded a few times. The chain joins TRBV4-2 to TRBJ2-3; D remains ambiguous. The CDR3 contains 14 residues. From germline, CDR1 is LGHNA and CDR2 YNFKEQ. The V end was cut by 7 bases, the J end by 0 bases, with 11 bases between. DNA for the CDR3: TGTGCCAGCAATTTCGGCCAAAGCACAGATACGCAGTATTTT. This translates into CASNFGQSTDTQYF.

This clonotype showed up many times. The V and J genes are TRBV12-3 or TRBV12-4 and TRBJ1-1; tentatively, D is TRBD1 (5 bases). The V end was cut by 3 bases, the J end by 6 bases, with 8 bases between. This CDR3 is 12 amino acids long. CDR3 region: CASSFLGAEAFF. DNA of the CDR3: TGTGCCAGCAGTTTCTTAGGGGCTGAAGCTTTCTTT.

J is TRBJ2-1 and V is TRBV7-9; D is possibly TRBD1 (5 bases). Germline assignment: CDR1 SEHNR and CDR2 FQNEAQ (reference sequence). V gave up 8 bases and J gave up 0 bases, with 8 bases separating them. The CDR3 length is 13 residues. The CDR3 DNA sequence: TGTGCCAGCCTGGACATCTCCTACAATGAGCAGTTCTTC. It specifies CASLDISYNEQFF.

The rearrangement links TRBV20-1 to TRBJ2-2; 11 bases are shared with TRBD2. Germline V gene lookup returns CDR1 DFQATT and CDR2 SNEGSKA (reference sequence). The CDR3 consists of 14 residues. V trimming: 6 bases; J trimming: 8 bases; junction bases outside the gene matches: 8. The CDR3 loop reads CSAPRLAGLGELFF. In DNA form, the CDR3 reads TGCAGTGCCCCCCGACTAGCGGGGTTAGGGGAGCTGTTTTTT.

The chain uses TRBV7-2 and TRBJ2-7; D unresolved. V dropped 2 bases and J dropped 6 bases, with 8 bases sitting between them. From germline, CDR1 is SGHTA and CDR2 FQGNSA. This CDR3 is 12 amino acids long. The CDR3 loop reads CASSLFNSEQYF. DNA of the CDR3: TGTGCCAGCAGCTTATTCAACTCCGAGCAGTACTTC.

The chain employs TRBV20-1 and TRBJ2-5, with TRBD2 as a possible D gene (7 bases). Germline-derived CDR1 and CDR2 are DFQATT and SNEGSKA (reference sequence). Trimming took off 6 bases at V and 5 bases at J, with 10 bases between the two ends. The CDR3 extends over 11 amino acids. The CDR3 region is CSAGGGETQYF. CDR3 in DNA: TGCAGTGCGGGCGGGGGCGAGACCCAGTACTTC.

This clonotype appeared many times. CDR3 in amino acids: CASSFGGANVLTF. CDR3 DNA: TGTGCCAGCAGTTTTGGCGGGGCCAACGTCCTGACTTTC. The chain employs TRBV12-3 or TRBV12-4 and TRBJ2-6; D remains unclear. Trimming shortened V by 3 bases and J by 4 bases, and 4 bases separated the two germline ends. The CDR3 extends over 13 amino acids.

The CDR3 nucleotides are TGTGCCAGCAGCCGACAACACGGGGAGCTGTTTTTT. Encoded protein: CASSRQHGELFF. The chain combines TRBV12-3 or TRBV12-4 with TRBJ2-2; no definite D call. The CDR3 covers 12 residues. V was clipped by 6 bases and J by 7 bases, with 9 bases between them.

The chain is built from TRBV15 and TRBJ2-2; D gene uncertain. CDR1 is LNHNV, CDR2 YYDKDF, per germline (reference sequence). V lost 0 bases, J lost 2 bases, and 10 bases lay in between. This CDR3 is 16 amino acids long. The CDR3 protein is CATSRDFTDNTGELFF. The CDR3 bases are TGTGCCACCAGCAGAGATTTCACAGACAACACCGGGGAGCTGTTTTTT.

The CDR3 is CASSQGSLPRDTQYF. The CDR3, as DNA: TGCGCCAGCAGCCAAGGCTCTCTACCCCGGGATACGCAGTATTTT. The gene calls are TRBV4-3 and TRBJ2-3; D is unresolved. Trimming removed 1 base from V and 6 bases from J, with 14 bases in between. CDR3 size: 15 residues. Germline-derived CDR1 and CDR2 are LGHNA and YSLEER.

This clonotype was picked up a small number of times. The genes are TRBV18 and TRBJ2-5; TRBD1 or TRBD2 may be the D gene (5 bases each). The V gene's germline CDR1 is KGHSH and CDR2 LQKENI. The CDR3 sequence is 13 residues long. Trimming removed 2 bases from V and 5 bases from J, with 9 bases in between. The CDR3: CASSPSGTETQYF. The DNA of the CDR3 is TGTGCCAGCTCACCAAGTGGGACGGAGACCCAGTACTTC.

This clonotype was counted ten times or more. The CDR3 carries no conserved terminal phenylalanine or tryptophan, so it likely arises from a read error. No DNA is shown, since the ends of the CDR3 on it are uncertain; the CDR3 is the one TCRdb lists. V gene TRBV27 combines with J gene TRBJ2-7; TRBD1 is taken as the D call from the table, unchecked against the DNA. The CDR3 has 12 residues if both end residues are counted. The V gene's germline CDR1 is MNHEY and CDR2 SMNVEV (reference sequence). CDR3 residues: CASSTGGTGLSL.

This clonotype was picked up a small number of times. The chain employs TRBV7-9 and TRBJ1-6; maybe TRBD1 (5 bases). The CDR3 is made up of 14 amino acids. CDR1 is SEHNR and CDR2 is FQNEAQ in the germline V gene (reference sequence). V was trimmed by 10 bases and J by 10 bases, leaving 20 bases between them. CDR3 DNA: TGTGCCACCGACAGATCCGGAGTCTGGTCACCCCTCCACTTT. This translates into CATDRSGVWSPLHF.